Listed here are 26 T cell receptor beta chains from one sample, sequenced in a study of tumor-infiltrating lymphocytes in primary liver carcinoma. Unsorted bulk tissue of roughly 18-32 mg yielded co-extracted RNA and DNA. Starting from roughly 0.5 ug of total RNA, TCR beta cDNA was produced with a primer in the constant region. Nested multiplex PCR, run for three rounds with slightly modified ARM-PCR, yielded TCR beta libraries. Use of TRBV1-TRBV30 forward primers with a C-beta reverse primer characterized the first two PCR rounds, which lasted ten to eleven cycles each. Each CDR3 protein is one row after TCRdb ran MiXCR on the multiplex PCR reads. This table holds about 130,000 distinct CDR3 sequences, 55% to 75% found once. The sequencing sample was made of liver tumor tissue from sampling region 3. Subset: tumor region T3, left-lateral pole. These receptors were obtained from a woman aged 55-69 years with primary liver carcinoma and hepatitis B virus infection.

This clonotype was counted many times. J is TRBJ2-7 and V is TRBV29-1; tentatively, D is TRBD2 (5 bases). CDR1 and CDR2 from the germline V gene are SQVTM and ANQGSEA. The CDR3 contains 13 residues. V shed 1 base and J shed 1 base, with 8 bases lying between them. The CDR3 DNA reads as TGCAGCGTTGAAGTGGGCGGGTCCTACGAGCAGTACTTC. It encodes CSVEVGGSYEQYF.

This clonotype occurred many times. This chain joins TRBV7-8 and TRBJ2-3, with 11 bases that match TRBD2. V shed 2 bases and J 14 bases; nucleotides not matched to a gene: 6. Germline CDR1 SGHVS, CDR2 FQNEAQ. This CDR3 has 13 residues. In DNA form, the CDR3 reads TGTGCCAGCAGCTTATCGCCGGGACTAGCGGCGTATTTT. Protein product: CASSLSPGLAAYF.

This sequence joins TRBV2 and TRBJ2-2; weak D call: TRBD2 (5 bases). There are 14 residues in the CDR3. V was clipped by 4 bases and J by 0 bases, with 6 bases between them. CDR1 and CDR2 from the germline V gene are SNHLY and FYNNEI. The CDR3: CASSGGTNTGELFF. The CDR3 nucleotides read TGTGCCAGCAGTGGAGGGACGAACACCGGGGAGCTGTTTTTT.

Notes on this clonotype: Mismatch with germline at one junction end may stem from a read error. This chain joins TRBV4-2 and TRBJ2-3, with TRBD2 identical over 10 bases. The germline V gene has CDR1 LGHNA and CDR2 YNFKEQ. This CDR3 comprises 16 residues. The CDR3 DNA is TGTGTCAGCAGCACTACCCGGACTAGCGGACTTAACACTCAGTATTTT. Translating it yields CVSSTTRTSGLNTQYF.

This clonotype was counted only a few times. This chain joins TRBV19 and TRBJ2-2; D remains ambiguous. The V end was cut by 9 bases, the J end by 4 bases, with 15 bases between. This CDR3 has 14 amino acids. Germline CDR1 and CDR2: LNHDA and SQIVND (reference sequence). CDR3 residues: CASRNGKRTGELFF. DNA for the CDR3: TGTGCCAGCCGAAACGGAAAACGCACCGGGGAGCTGTTTTTT.

On this clonotype itself: This CDR3 is missing its conserved last phenylalanine or tryptophan, likely due to a read error. V gene TRBV28 combines with J gene TRBJ1-5; D gene uncertain. Germline values: CDR1 MDHEN, CDR2 SYDVKM. Trimming cost V 8 bases and J 3 bases, with 11 bases left between them. CDR3 length: 13 residues. The CDR3 bases are TGTGCCAGCCGTTATGGTGTCAATCAGCCCCAGCATCTT. Protein product: CASRYGVNQPQHL.

The chain joins TRBV2 to TRBJ2-1; 11 nucleotides match TRBD2. The CDR3 runs 14 residues. J lost 4 bases, V lost 6 bases, and 2 bases had no gene match. Germline V gene data show CDR1 as SNHLY and CDR2 as FYNNEI. The CDR3 nucleotides are TGTGCCAGCAGATGGACTAGCGGGTACAATGAGCAGTTCTTC. Protein sequence: CASRWTSGYNEQFF.

The chain uses TRBV7-2 and TRBJ2-1; D is ambiguous. Germline V gene sequence: CDR1 SGHTA, CDR2 FQGNSA. The CDR3 covers 14 residues. The ends were cut back, 5 bases at V and 9 bases at J, with 17 bases in the middle. The CDR3 DNA follows: TGTGCCAGCAGCCCATCCACCAAGCTCTCTGAGCAGTTCTTC. Protein sequence: CASSPSTKLSEQFF.

J is TRBJ2-2 and V is TRBV28; 7 bases agree with TRBD1. The CDR3 has 20 residues. Germline V gives CDR1 MDHEN, CDR2 SYDVKM. V was clipped by 2 bases and J by 3 bases; unmatched bases: 18. DNA of the CDR3: TGTGCCAGCAGTTTAAGAAGGGGGCGACGGACGGACATGGACACCGGGGAGCTGTTTTTT. It is translated as CASSLRRGRRTDMDTGELFF.

A note on this clonotype: The junction does not match germline at one end; this may be a read error. V usage is TRBV11-2 and J usage is TRBJ2-2; D may be TRBD2 (5 bases). This CDR3 contains 14 residues. The germline V gene encodes CDR1 SGHAT and CDR2 FQNNGV. CDR3: CASGLGSNTGELFF. The CDR3 nucleotides are TGTGCCAGCGGCTTAGGGTCGAACACCGGGGAGCTATTTTTT.

In regard to this clonotype: Given the absence of the conserved phenylalanine or tryptophan at the CDR3 end, a read error is likely. V and J are TRBV11-2 and TRBJ2-3; 7 bases align to TRBD2. This CDR3 spans 15 amino acids. V trimming: 5 bases; J trimming: 10 bases; junction bases outside the gene matches: 15. Germline CDR1 SGHAT, CDR2 FQNNGV. CDR3 in amino acids: CASSVERGRLYAQYL. The CDR3 nucleotides are TGTGCCAGCAGCGTCGAGCGGGGCCGACTCTATGCGCAGTATCTT.

Notes on this clonotype: An end of the junction does not agree with germline; a read error may underlie this. The rearrangement links TRBV6-2 or TRBV6-3 to TRBJ1-1; no clear D. Germline loops: CDR1 MNHEY, CDR2 SVGEGT. The length of the CDR3 is 12 residues. This CDR3 reads CVSSHGSPEAFF. The DNA of the CDR3 is TGTGTCAGCAGTCATGGGAGCCCTGAAGCTTTCTTT.

This chain uses TRBV11-2 with TRBJ2-1; TRBD2 might be the D (6 bases). CDR3 length: 17 residues. Germline CDR1 and CDR2: SGHAT and FQNNGV. V lost 6 bases to trimming and J lost 7 bases, with 25 bases between them. The CDR3 coding sequence is TGTGCCAGCAGTTTAACTCCCGGGAATAGCGGACATAATGAGCAGTTCTTC. This codes for CASSLTPGNSGHNEQFF.

This clonotype showed up just once. This chain connects TRBV4-1 to TRBJ1-4; D gene unclear. Trimming took off 4 bases at V and 4 bases at J, with 13 bases between the two ends. Germline V gene sequence: CDR1 MGHRA, CDR2 YSYEKL. The CDR3 length is 15 residues. The CDR3, as DNA: TGCGCCAGCAGCCGGCGTGTCAGCATTAATGAAAAACTGTTTTTT. Its protein product is CASSRRVSINEKLFF.

V usage is TRBV15 and J usage is TRBJ1-4, with no clear D. CDR1 and CDR2 from the germline V gene are LNHNV and YYDKDF (reference sequence). CDR3 length: 14 amino acids. V lost 4 bases to trimming and J lost 5 bases, with 11 bases between them. The CDR3 here is CATSKYTQNEKLFF. For the CDR3, the DNA is TGTGCCACCAGCAAGTACACGCAAAATGAAAAACTGTTTTTT.

A remark on this clonotype: The CDR3 ends on some other residue instead of the conserved phenylalanine or tryptophan, so this is likely a read error. CDR3 coding DNA: TGTAGCGCTTCGGGTGGGGGGACCTCCTACAATGAGCAGTTCTCC. The encoded protein is CSASGGGTSYNEQFS. V is TRBV29-1 and J is TRBJ2-1, with D perhaps matching TRBD2 (6 bases). CDR1 and CDR2 (germline): SQVTM, ANQGSEA. This CDR3 spans 15 amino acids.

About this clonotype: A single base separates this from a much larger clone, so it may be a read error. The chain links TRBV5-1 to TRBJ2-7, with D uncertain. Trimming removed 1 base from V and 0 bases from J, with 5 bases in between. This CDR3 region has 13 residues. The germline V gene has CDR1 SGHRS and CDR2 YFSETQ. The CDR3 DNA follows: TGCGCCAGCAGCTTGAAGCTCTCCTACGAGCAGTACTTC. Translating gives CASSLKLSYEQYF.

On this clonotype itself: The conserved final phenylalanine or tryptophan is absent from the CDR3, which likely points to a read error. V is TRBV14 and J is TRBJ2-2, with TRBD1 as a possible D gene (6 bases). Germline values: CDR1 SGHDN, CDR2 FVKESK. Trimming stripped 7 bases from V and 11 bases from J, with 17 bases between. The length of the CDR3 is 13 residues. The CDR3: CASKRSRTEELFY. CDR3 sequence (DNA): TGTGCCAGCAAACGGTCGCGGACAGAAGAGCTGTTTTAT.

In the case of this clonotype: A clone one base away is much larger, so this may be a read error. V is TRBV7-9 and J is TRBJ1-2; TRBD1 agrees at 9 bases. This CDR3 spans 15 amino acids. Germline V lookup: CDR1 SEHNR, CDR2 FQNEAQ (reference sequence). The V gene end was trimmed by 4 bases and the J gene end by 8 bases; junction bases not matched to a gene: 11. CDR3 amino acids: CASSCGQGPKQGYTF. Here the CDR3 DNA reads TGTGCCAGCAGCTGTGGACAGGGGCCAAAACAAGGCTACACCTTC.

Concerning this clonotype itself: Because it lacks the conserved phenylalanine or tryptophan at the end, this CDR3 is likely a read error. Because the CDR3's place on the DNA is in doubt, the DNA is left out and the CDR3 is given as listed by TCRdb. The rearrangement uses TRBV11-2 and TRBJ2-3; the DNA was not compared with TRBD1, the D call given in the table. CDR1 is SGHAT and CDR2 is FQNNGV in the germline V gene. The CDR3 spans 17 amino acids, including both terminal residues. CDR3 sequence: CASSLVTGTGRADMQYL.

There are many counts of this clonotype. The rearrangement uses TRBV28 and TRBJ2-7; the D is unclear. V lost 7 bases and J lost 4, with 17 bases in between. Germline CDR1 MDHEN, CDR2 SYDVKM. The CDR3 is 14 amino acids. The CDR3: CASKAPGERYEQYF. CDR3 DNA: TGTGCCAGCAAAGCCCCGGGTGAGAGGTACGAGCAGTACTTC.

Comments on this clonotype: A read error is likely, as this CDR3 ends without the conserved phenylalanine or tryptophan. The V and J genes are TRBV4-2 and TRBJ2-7; D possibly corresponds to TRBD2 (6 bases). Looked up from germline, CDR1 is LGHNA and CDR2 is YNFKEQ. CDR3 length: 15 amino acids. CDR3 loop: CVSSRLDQSSYEQYL. The CDR3 bases are TGTGTCAGCAGCCGACTAGACCAGAGCTCCTACGAGCAGTACTTA.

This clonotype showed up just once. The junction and the germline gene differ at one end; a read error may be behind it. The genes are TRBV12-3 or TRBV12-4 and TRBJ1-1; 7 nucleotides line up with TRBD1. The length of the CDR3 is 13 residues. Here the CDR3 DNA reads TGTGTCAGCAGAGGGACAGAGAACACTGAAGCTTTCTTT. This codes for CVSRGTENTEAFF.

The chain combines TRBV29-1 with TRBJ2-3; D is perhaps TRBD1 (6 bases). CDR1 SQVTM and CDR2 ANQGSEA come from the germline V gene. Trimming cost V 7 bases and J 5 bases, with 16 bases left between them. The CDR3 is made up of 13 amino acids. CDR3 bases: TGCAGCGCTGGGACATCCGAGAGAGATACGCAGTATTTT. Its protein is CSAGTSERDTQYF.

Notes on this clonotype: It may be a read error: a sequence one base away is much more abundant. The chain is built from TRBV12-3 or TRBV12-4 and TRBJ2-3; 13 bases fit TRBD2. This CDR3 is built from 16 residues. The CDR3 DNA follows: TGTGACAGCAGTATGACTAGCGGGAGGCTAGGTGATACGCAGTATTTT. It is translated as CDSSMTSGRLGDTQYF.

The chain recombines TRBV12-3 or TRBV12-4 with TRBJ1-4; D is possibly TRBD1 (5 bases). The CDR3 is made up of 13 amino acids. V was trimmed by 0 bases and J by 7 bases, leaving 6 bases between them. The CDR3 loop reads CASSLAGTEKLFF. The CDR3 DNA reads TGTGCCAGCAGTTTAGCCGGGACTGAAAAACTGTTTTTT.